A single sample is the source of the 24 T cell receptor beta chains below, sequenced in a study of cytomegalovirus exposure and HLA in healthy donors. Data came from immunoSEQ multiplex PCR; TCRdb stores just in-frame clones and leaves some out. This table has approximately 150,000 clones, approximately 90% appearing once. The sample taken for sequencing was PBMCs. These receptors all come from a man between 18 and 35 years old in good health and CMV-seropositive.

This chain joins TRBV7-9 and TRBJ2-6, with a possible D match to TRBD1 (6 bases). The CDR3 consists of 15 residues. V was trimmed by 5 bases and J by 2 bases, leaving 10 bases between them. Germline CDR1 and CDR2: SEHNR and FQNEAQ (reference sequence). The CDR3: CASSPRTAGANVLTF. For the CDR3, the DNA is TGTGCCAGCAGCCCTCGGACAGCTGGGGCCAACGTCCTGACTTTC.

This clone was detected once. This rearrangement joins TRBV27 to TRBJ2-2; possible D gene TRBD1, 6 bases. Trimming shortened V by 4 bases and J by 1 base, and 13 bases separated the two germline ends. The CDR3 has 16 residues. Germline CDR1 MNHEY, CDR2 SMNVEV (reference sequence). CDR3 residues: CASSSTGNLNTGELFF. CDR3 DNA: TGTGCCAGCAGTTCCACAGGGAACCTGAACACCGGGGAGCTGTTTTTT.

This clone appeared once. The chain is built from TRBV11-2 and TRBJ1-2; 8 bases match TRBD1. The J segment lost 4 bases and the V segment lost 3 bases, leaving 7 bases of the junction unmatched. Germline CDR1 and CDR2: SGHAT and FQNNGV. The CDR3 extends over 15 amino acids. CDR3 in DNA: TGTGCCAGCAGCTTTGGGACAGGAGGGACCTATGGCTACACCTTC. Its translation: CASSFGTGGTYGYTF.

The J gene is TRBJ1-2, the V gene TRBV6-6, with no clear D. Germline V gene lookup returns CDR1 MNHNY and CDR2 SVGAGI (reference sequence). The CDR3 has 15 amino acids. Trimming took 0 bases from V and 4 from J, leaving 12 bases between them. The CDR3 protein is CASSYSGRAGYGYTF. The CDR3 DNA reads as TGTGCCAGCAGTTACTCTGGTAGGGCGGGCTATGGCTACACCTTC.

The CDR3 bases are TGTGCCAGCGGGGACAGGGGCTCTGGGGCCAACGTCCTGACTTTC. Residues: CASGDRGSGANVLTF. The rearrangement uses TRBV6-6 and TRBJ2-6; 10 nucleotides match TRBD1. The V segment lost 8 bases and the J segment 0 bases; nucleotides outside the gene matches: 1. CDR3 length equals 15 residues. The germline V gene has CDR1 MNHNY and CDR2 SVGAGI (reference sequence).

V is TRBV15 and J is TRBJ2-4; 8 bases line up with TRBD2. The J segment lost 7 bases and the V segment lost 0 bases, leaving 8 bases of the junction unmatched. CDR3 length equals 16 residues. Per the germline V gene, CDR1 is LNHNV and CDR2 is YYDKDF (reference sequence). The CDR3 region is CATSREAGANWNIQYF. Written as DNA, the CDR3 is TGTGCCACCAGCAGAGAAGCGGGAGCGAATTGGAACATTCAGTACTTC.

The DNA for the CDR3 is TGTGCCAGCTCAGATAGGAAAGTGGCGGCCTACGAGCAGTACTTC. It codes for CASSDRKVAAYEQYF. The genes are TRBV18 and TRBJ2-7; the D is unclear. Germline lookup yields CDR1 KGHSH and CDR2 LQKENI. Trimming stripped 5 bases from V and 2 bases from J, with 16 bases between. There are 15 residues in the CDR3.

The V and J genes are TRBV6-6 and TRBJ1-1; tentatively, D is TRBD1 (5 bases). Trimming stripped 2 bases from V and 2 bases from J, with 15 bases between. The CDR3 contains 16 residues. Germline values: CDR1 MNHNY, CDR2 SVGAGI (reference sequence). CDR3 sequence: CASSYIWTWGNTEAFF. The CDR3 coding sequence is TGTGCCAGCAGTTACATCTGGACGTGGGGCAACACTGAAGCTTTCTTT.

This clone occurred a few times. The V call is TRBV27, the J call TRBJ2-7, with 7 bases aligning to TRBD1. Per germline, CDR1 MNHEY and CDR2 SMNVEV (reference sequence). The CDR3 sequence is 14 residues long. After removal of 6 bases from V and 0 bases from J, the junction contained 5 bases not matched to a gene. DNA for the CDR3: TGTGCCAGCAGGAACAGGGGAGACTCCTACGAGCAGTACTTC. It is translated as CASRNRGDSYEQYF.

This clone has only one observation. The chain employs TRBV9 and TRBJ1-2; D may be TRBD1 (6 bases). V shed 2 bases and J shed 6 bases, with 17 bases lying between them. The CDR3 sequence is 15 residues long. Germline V gene sequence: CDR1 SGDLS, CDR2 YYNGEE. Written as DNA, the CDR3 is TGTGCCAGCAGCGTGGGGGGGCGGCTATCGGATGGCTACACCTTC. As protein: CASSVGGRLSDGYTF.

J is TRBJ1-2 and V is TRBV2; D gene ambiguous. Germline CDR1 and CDR2: SNHLY and FYNNEI. The CDR3 runs 14 residues. Trimming shortened V by 6 bases and J by 2 bases, and 13 bases separated the two germline ends. CDR3 bases: TGTGCCAGCAGCCTCTTATTACGGAACTATGGCTACACCTTC. It is translated as CASSLLLRNYGYTF.

This chain connects TRBV29-1 to TRBJ2-7; 9 nucleotides line up with TRBD1. The CDR3 sequence is 14 residues long. V shed 1 base and J 5 bases; nucleotides not matched to a gene: 6. Per germline, CDR1 SQVTM and CDR2 ANQGSEA. For the CDR3, the DNA is TGCAGCGTTGAAGGGACAGGGGTAGGTAACGAGCAGTACTTC. The encoded protein is CSVEGTGVGNEQYF.

The gene calls are TRBV13 and TRBJ1-2; the D gene is possibly TRBD1 (6 bases). This CDR3 has 15 residues. Per germline, CDR1 PRHDT and CDR2 FYEKMQ (reference sequence). V was clipped by 5 bases and J by 3 bases, with 16 bases between them. CDR3: CASSPRGGADYGYTF. CDR3 nucleotide sequence: TGTGCCAGCAGCCCCCGGGGGGGCGCGGACTATGGCTACACCTTC.

The chain employs TRBV6-5 and TRBJ2-1, with 11 bases lining up with TRBD1. Germline trimming cut 6 bases from V and 4 bases from J; bases unmatched to any gene: 5. The length of the CDR3 is 15 residues. Germline loops: CDR1 MNHEY, CDR2 SVGAGI. The DNA of the CDR3 is TGTGCCAGCAGACCGGACAGGGGGCGGTACAATGAGCAGTTCTTC. Protein: CASRPDRGRYNEQFF.

The CDR3 loop is CASSITGQAPKSGYTF. As DNA, the CDR3 is TGTGCCAGTAGTATCACGGGACAGGCCCCAAAAAGTGGCTACACCTTC. This chain uses TRBV19 with TRBJ1-2; 8 nucleotides agree with TRBD1. Per the germline V gene, CDR1 is LNHDA and CDR2 is SQIVND (reference sequence). Losses at the gene ends were 3 bases for V and 7 bases for J; bases not matched to a gene: 13. This CDR3 contains 16 residues.

The J gene is TRBJ1-2, the V gene TRBV27, with 8 bases fitting TRBD1. Germline assignment: CDR1 MNHEY and CDR2 SMNVEV (reference sequence). The CDR3 runs 16 residues. V shed 5 bases and J 4 bases; nucleotides not matched to a gene: 12. The CDR3 region is CASSPLLGQDSYGYTF. In DNA, the CDR3 is TGTGCCAGCAGTCCCTTATTGGGACAGGACTCCTATGGCTACACCTTC.

The rearrangement links TRBV5-4 to TRBJ2-2, with 9 nucleotides matching TRBD1. The CDR3 length is 14 residues. Germline V gene data show CDR1 as SGHNT and CDR2 as YYREEE (reference sequence). V shed 5 bases and J 6 bases; nucleotides not matched to a gene: 5. Written as DNA, the CDR3 is TGTGCCAGCAGAGCCGGGACAGGGCCCGGGGAGCTGTTTTTT. This codes for CASRAGTGPGELFF.

The count of this clone is one. The gene calls are TRBV6-1 and TRBJ2-4; 11 positions match TRBD2. Germline CDR1 is MNHNS and CDR2 is SASEGT. The length of the CDR3 is 17 residues. The junction had 5 bases not matched to a gene; V was cut back by 1 base and J by 3 bases. The CDR3 DNA reads as TGTGCCAGCAGTGAAGGGGGACTAGCGGATCACAAAAACATTCAGTACTTC. Translation: CASSEGGLADHKNIQYF.

This chain joins TRBV5-1 and TRBJ1-5; 8 bases align to TRBD1. The CDR3 contains 14 residues. Germline V gene data show CDR1 as SGHRS and CDR2 as YFSETQ. V shed 1 base, J shed 6 bases, and the junction held 3 bases outside the gene matches. Here the CDR3 reads CASSLTGGGQPQHF. CDR3 DNA sequence: TGCGCCAGCAGCTTGACAGGGGGGGGTCAGCCCCAGCATTTT.

CDR3 residues: CASSPLGQGTEAFF. CDR3 DNA: TGTGCCAGCTCACCACTTGGACAGGGCACTGAAGCTTTCTTT. The V gene is TRBV18, the J gene TRBJ1-1, with 8 bases matching TRBD1. The V segment lost 1 base and the J segment 4 bases; nucleotides outside the gene matches: 2. CDR1 and CDR2 (germline): KGHSH, LQKENI. The CDR3 is 14 residues long.

The chain is built from TRBV18 and TRBJ1-1, with 8 positions matching TRBD1. This CDR3 is 14 amino acids long. CDR1 is KGHSH and CDR2 is LQKENI in the germline V gene. Unmatched junction bases numbered 3, after V lost 4 bases and J lost 2 bases. CDR3 sequence: CASSLGQANTEAFF. For the CDR3, the DNA is TGTGCCAGCTCACTGGGACAGGCAAACACTGAAGCTTTCTTT. The variable domain in full, completed from reference TRBV18 and TRBJ1-1, reads NAGVMQNPRHLVRRRGQEARLRCSPMKGHSHVYWYRQLPEEGLKFMVYLQKENIIDESGMPKERFSAEFPKEGPSILRIQQVVRGDSAAYFCASSLGQANTEAFFGQGTRLTVV.

V and J are TRBV5-4 and TRBJ2-2, with a weak D call TRBD1 (6 bases). Germline CDR1 is SGHNT and CDR2 is YYREEE (reference sequence). V was cut by 4 bases and J by 3 bases, with 10 bases left in between. The CDR3 contains 14 residues. The CDR3 DNA reads as TGTGCCAGCAGCAGTGGACAGTACACCGGGGAGCTGTTTTTT. This encodes CASSSGQYTGELFF.

V and J are TRBV10-3 and TRBJ1-6, with D perhaps TRBD1 (6 bases). The CDR3 has 18 amino acids. V gave up 4 bases and J gave up 1 base, with 17 bases separating them. Germline V lookup: CDR1 ENHRY, CDR2 SYGVKD. In DNA, the CDR3 is TGTGCCATCAGTGTCGAGGACAGACTCCTGTCCTATAATTCACCCCTCCACTTT. Encoded protein: CAISVEDRLLSYNSPLHF.

The V gene is TRBV7-8, the J gene TRBJ1-1, with 9 positions matching TRBD1. The ends lost 5 bases at V and 4 bases at J; junction bases unmatched: 2. The CDR3 extends over 13 amino acids. Per germline, CDR1 SGHVS and CDR2 FQNEAQ. CDR3 sequence: CASSVDRGTEAFF. The CDR3 bases are TGTGCCAGCAGCGTGGACAGGGGCACTGAAGCTTTCTTT.